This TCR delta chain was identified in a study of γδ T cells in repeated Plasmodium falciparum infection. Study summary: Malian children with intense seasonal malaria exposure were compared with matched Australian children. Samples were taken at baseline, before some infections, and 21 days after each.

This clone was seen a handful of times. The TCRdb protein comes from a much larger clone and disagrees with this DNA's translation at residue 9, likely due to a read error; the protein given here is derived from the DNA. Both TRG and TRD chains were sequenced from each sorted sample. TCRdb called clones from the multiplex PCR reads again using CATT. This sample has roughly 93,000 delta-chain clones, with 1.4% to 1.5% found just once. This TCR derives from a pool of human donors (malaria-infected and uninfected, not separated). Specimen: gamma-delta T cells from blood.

DNA of the CDR3: TGTGCCTCAAACTGGGGGCCAATAGAGTACACCGATAAACTCATCTTT. Translating it yields CASNWGPIEYTDKLIF. The chain employs TRDV3 and TRDJ1; 8 positions match TRDD3. TCRdb carries no J gene annotation; the J gene was assigned here by matching the DNA with germline. The ends lost 4 bases at V and 0 bases at J; junction bases unmatched: 13. CDR1 and CDR2 from the germline V gene are TVYSNPD and GDNSRS (reference sequence). The CDR3 has 16 amino acids.